The rows below give T cell receptor beta chains drawn from one sample of a study of T cell responses to AZD1222 COVID-19 vaccine. Using immunoSEQ multiplex PCR, the repertoire was profiled, and TCRdb retains in-frame clones only, with some absent. The table records about 140,000 clones, 80% to 90% of them present only once. The starting material was peripheral blood, obtained on day 0 of AZD1222 vaccination. The receptors here all came from an adult in good health. Each CDR3 is given with its conserved first and last residue. The D gene is left open where the match is weak. Clone size is given for some rows only: seen once, a few or many times, or a class if the clone is expanded.

v_call	d_call	clone_size	j_call	cdr3_aa	cdr3_nt
TRBV5-4	.	once	TRBJ2-1	CASRPTDSLEQFF	TGTGCCAGCAGACCGACAGATTCTCTTGAGCAGTTCTTC
TRBV5-6	.	.	TRBJ2-7	CASSFFSGEQYF	TGTGCCAGCAGCTTTTTTAGTGGGGAGCAGTACTTC
TRBV5-6	.	.	TRBJ1-4	CASSGRGSPNEKLFF	TGTGCCAGCAGCGGAAGGGGATCCCCTAATGAAAAACTGTTTTTT
TRBV30	.	.	TRBJ2-6	CACTATEVSGANVLTF	TGTGCCTGCACAGCGACAGAGGTCTCTGGGGCCAACGTCCTGACTTTC
TRBV28	.	.	TRBJ2-6	CASSFPQNGGRNSGANVLTF	TGTGCCAGCAGCTTTCCACAAAATGGGGGGCGGAACTCTGGGGCCAACGTCCTGACTTTC
TRBV5-6	.	few	TRBJ1-6	CASSRSGSGNSPLHF	TGTGCCAGCAGCCGATCCGGGAGCGGGAATTCACCCCTCCACTTT
TRBV4-3	TRBD1	.	TRBJ1-6	CASSQDRGQGWFSPLHF	TGCGCCAGCAGCCAAGATCGGGGACAGGGGTGGTTTTCACCCCTCCACTTT
TRBV6-5	.	.	TRBJ2-1	CASSRDQVGEQFF	TGTGCCAGCAGCCGGGACCAAGTCGGTGAGCAGTTCTTC
TRBV5-1	.	.	TRBJ1-4	CASSFDQAGLEKLFF	TGCGCCAGCAGCTTTGACCAGGCTGGGTTGGAAAAACTGTTTTTT
TRBV25-1	.	.	TRBJ1-1	CASSLWGNTEAFF	TGTGCCAGCAGTTTGTGGGGGAACACTGAAGCTTTCTTT
TRBV10-1	.	.	TRBJ2-7	CASSESKRQGRFYEQYF	TGCGCCAGCAGTGAGAGTAAGCGGCAGGGTCGTTTCTACGAGCAGTACTTC
TRBV19	.	.	TRBJ1-1	CATWDRRPTEAFF	TGTGCCACTTGGGACCGCCGACCCACTGAAGCTTTCTTT
TRBV10-3	.	.	TRBJ1-1	CAAGEKVNTEAFF	TGTGCCGCCGGGGAGAAGGTGAACACTGAAGCTTTCTTT
TRBV12-3/TRBV12-4	.	.	TRBJ2-1	CASARDGAEQFF	TGTGCCAGCGCGAGGGACGGGGCTGAGCAGTTCTTC
TRBV16	.	.	TRBJ2-7	CASSQGTKIYEQYF	TGTGCCAGCAGCCAAGGCACCAAGATCTACGAGCAGTACTTC
TRBV5-1	.	.	TRBJ1-1	CASSLLTANTEAFF	TGCGCCAGCAGTCTTTTGACGGCGAACACTGAAGCTTTCTTT
TRBV28	TRBD1	.	TRBJ1-5	CASRRDRGLNQPQHF	TGTGCCAGCAGACGGGACAGGGGACTGAATCAGCCCCAGCATTTT
TRBV6-5	.	.	TRBJ1-1	CASSETGVRTEAFF	TGTGCCAGCAGCGAGACAGGAGTGAGGACTGAAGCTTTCTTT